This entry lists 19 T cell receptor beta chains sequenced from one sample in a study of shared clonotypes between healthy human individuals. Method: immunoSEQ multiplex PCR; TCRdb's copy keeps in-frame clones and lacks some. The sample has about 1 million clones, more than 65% seen once. The material sequenced was memory CD4+ T cells sorted from blood. Noted subset: CD45RA-negative fraction. These receptors originate from a man aged 18 to 29 in good health.

The V gene is TRBV19, the J gene TRBJ1-5; no reliable D call. The V gene's germline CDR1 is LNHDA and CDR2 SQIVND (reference sequence). Between the trimmed V and J ends, which lost 2 bases and 5 bases, there was a span of 4 bases. The CDR3 is made up of 12 amino acids. The CDR3 spells CASSIRDQPQHF. DNA of the CDR3: TGTGCCAGTAGTATACGAGATCAGCCCCAGCATTTT.

This chain links TRBV10-3 with TRBJ2-2; the D is unclear. The V gene's germline CDR1 is ENHRY and CDR2 SYGVKD. The CDR3 spans 12 residues. V lost 8 bases and J lost 6, with 10 bases in between. This chain's CDR3 is CAISTASGELFF. In nucleotides, the CDR3 is TGTGCCATCTCCACGGCCTCCGGGGAGCTGTTTTTT.

V and J are TRBV30 and TRBJ2-4; TRBD2 matches at 8 bases. This CDR3 has 14 amino acids. Trimming took 2 bases from V and 8 from J; bases not matched to a gene: 8. Germline values: CDR1 GTSNPN, CDR2 SVGIG (reference sequence). The CDR3: CAWSIGGRMDIQYF. The CDR3 region has the DNA TGTGCCTGGAGTATTGGCGGGAGGATGGACATTCAGTACTTC.

The chain has TRBV27 and TRBJ2-5; possible D gene TRBD2, 6 bases. This CDR3 comprises 14 residues. Germline V gives CDR1 MNHEY, CDR2 SMNVEV (reference sequence). V was shortened by 5 bases and J by 2 bases, with 12 bases between the two germline ends. The DNA of the CDR3 is TGTGCCAGCAGTCAGCAGGGACTTCAAGAGACCCAGTACTTC. Translating it yields CASSQQGLQETQYF.

This clone occurred a few times. The chain employs TRBV6-1 and TRBJ1-2; TRBD1 might be the D (5 bases). Germline V gene sequence: CDR1 MNHNS, CDR2 SASEGT. Trimming took 10 bases from V and 4 from J, leaving 16 bases between them. This CDR3 comprises 13 residues. The CDR3, as DNA: TGTGCCACCGAGGGGCTTGGCGGCTATGGCTACACCTTC. Its protein product is CATEGLGGYGYTF.

The rearrangement joins TRBV11-3 to TRBJ2-3; D is perhaps TRBD1 (6 bases). V was clipped by 5 bases and J by 0 bases, with 9 bases between them. Germline V CDR1 and CDR2: SGHNT, YENEEA. This CDR3 has 14 residues. CDR3 region: CASSAGQSTDTQYF. The CDR3 region has the DNA TGTGCCAGCAGCGCTGGACAGAGCACAGATACGCAGTATTTT. Full variable domain (missing parts from reference TRBV11-3 and TRBJ2-3): EAGVVQSPRYKIIEKKQPVAFWCNPISGHNTLYWYLQNLGQGPELLIRYENEEAVDDSQLPKDRFSAERLKGVDSTLKIQPAELGDSAVYLCASSAGQSTDTQYFGPGTRLTVL.

The gene calls are TRBV18 and TRBJ2-5; D remains unclear. Trimming stripped 6 bases from V and 3 bases from J, with 14 bases between. CDR3 size: 14 residues. Germline assignment: CDR1 KGHSH and CDR2 LQKENI. The CDR3 bases are TGTGCCAGCTCGAGCAAGGACGGAAAAGAGACCCAGTACTTC. Translating gives CASSSKDGKETQYF.

This clone has a handful of counts. Additional DNA sequences in this sample encode the identical CDR3. The chain uses TRBV28 and TRBJ1-1, with D perhaps TRBD1 (6 bases). V was clipped by 4 bases and J by 3 bases, with 6 bases between them. The CDR3 runs 12 residues. Germline V gene sequence: CDR1 MDHEN, CDR2 SYDVKM. CDR3 nucleotides: TGTGCCAGCAGTTCAGGGGACACTGAAGCTTTCTTT. It translates to CASSSGDTEAFF.

The chain recombines TRBV18 with TRBJ1-6, with 9 bases identical to TRBD1. With V trimmed by 6 bases and J by 7 bases, 4 bases remained unmatched. Germline-derived CDR1 and CDR2 are KGHSH and LQKENI. The length of the CDR3 is 14 residues. This CDR3 reads CASSLDRGNSPLHF. The CDR3 DNA reads as TGTGCCAGCTCCTTAGACAGGGGGAATTCACCCCTCCACTTT.

The chain combines TRBV19 with TRBJ2-1, with TRBD2 matching over 7 bases. This CDR3 spans 17 amino acids. CDR1 and CDR2 (germline): LNHDA, SQIVND (reference sequence). V trimming: 5 bases; J trimming: 0 bases; junction bases outside the gene matches: 10. CDR3 in amino acids: CASSPPSGFSSYNEQFF. DNA of the CDR3: TGTGCCAGTAGTCCTCCTAGCGGATTCAGCTCCTACAATGAGCAGTTCTTC.

The V call is TRBV10-1, the J call TRBJ2-7; D possibly corresponds to TRBD2 (6 bases). The V gene's germline CDR1 is WNHNN and CDR2 SYGVQD (reference sequence). V lost 5 bases and J 5 bases, leaving 19 bases between the germline ends. The CDR3 totals 15 residues. The CDR3 coding sequence is TGCGCCAGCAGTTTTAGCGGAGCCCCCTTGAACGAGCAGTACTTC. Translation gives CASSFSGAPLNEQYF.

J is TRBJ1-1 and V is TRBV5-8; TRBD1 is a possible D gene (6 bases). The CDR3 runs to 13 residues. Germline V lookup: CDR1 SGHTS, CDR2 YDEGEE. The ends were cut back, 3 bases at V and 10 bases at J, with 16 bases in the middle. The CDR3: CASSSSLQGRAFF. The CDR3 DNA is TGTGCCAGCAGCTCTAGTCTACAGGGTCGAGCTTTCTTT. Drawing the rest from reference TRBV5-8 and TRBJ1-1, the complete variable domain is EAGVTQSPTHLIKTRGQQATLRCSPISGHTSVYWYQQALGLGLQFLLWYDEGEERNRGNFPPRFSGRQFPNYSSELNVNALELEDSALYLCASSSSLQGRAFFGQGTRLTVV.

The table lists this clone with a few counts. In the same sample, other DNA sequences code for this CDR3. This sequence joins TRBV2 and TRBJ1-2; tentatively, D is TRBD1 (5 bases). CDR1 is SNHLY, CDR2 FYNNEI, per germline. V lost 3 bases to trimming and J lost 8 bases, with 10 bases between them. The CDR3 runs 12 residues. The CDR3 is CASSDQGGGYTF. In DNA form, the CDR3 reads TGTGCCAGCAGTGATCAGGGAGGAGGCTACACCTTC.

This chain uses TRBV5-6 with TRBJ2-1; D ambiguous. CDR1 and CDR2 from the germline V gene are SGHDT and YYEEEE. CDR3 length equals 11 residues. V was cut by 4 bases and J by 9 bases, with 8 bases left in between. CDR3 nucleotide sequence: TGTGCCAGCAGCGCCGGTAGTGAGCAGTTCTTC. Amino acids: CASSAGSEQFF.

V usage is TRBV30 and J usage is TRBJ1-4, with 10 bases matching TRBD1. Germline V CDR1 and CDR2: GTSNPN, SVGIG (reference sequence). The CDR3 has 14 amino acids. V gave up 3 bases and J gave up 5 bases; unmatched junction bases: 3. CDR3 nucleotide sequence: TGTGCCTGGAGAAAGGACAGGGGGAATGAAAAACTGTTTTTT. This translates into CAWRKDRGNEKLFF.

Only a few counts were recorded for this clone. The chain couples TRBV6-6 to TRBJ2-2; tentatively, D is TRBD2 (6 bases). There are 15 residues in the CDR3. Trimming cost V 6 bases and J 5 bases, with 16 bases left between them. Germline CDR1 is MNHNY and CDR2 is SVGAGI (reference sequence). The CDR3 DNA is TGTGCCAGCAGCACCCCGGGGCGGGAAACCGGGGAGCTGTTTTTT. Translation gives CASSTPGRETGELFF.

Comment on this clone: Other DNA sequences from this sample encode an identical CDR3 as well. The J gene is TRBJ2-3, the V gene TRBV9, with D unclear. V was cut by 0 bases and J by 2 bases, with 7 bases left in between. Germline V lookup: CDR1 SGDLS, CDR2 YYNGEE. The CDR3 extends over 14 amino acids. This CDR3 reads CASSVGLYTDTQYF. CDR3 in DNA: TGTGCCAGCAGCGTAGGACTTTACACAGATACGCAGTATTTT.

The genes are TRBV28 and TRBJ2-7, with 8 bases fitting TRBD1. The CDR3 consists of 15 residues. In germline, CDR1 is MDHEN, CDR2 SYDVKM. The trim removed 3 bases at V and 0 bases at J, leaving 4 bases unmatched. The CDR3 is CASSFSGGNSYEQYF. The CDR3 coding sequence is TGTGCCAGCAGTTTTTCAGGGGGCAACTCCTACGAGCAGTACTTC.

The genes are TRBV19 and TRBJ2-1, with D maybe TRBD2 (6 bases). Per germline, CDR1 LNHDA and CDR2 SQIVND (reference sequence). Trimming shortened V by 5 bases and J by 7 bases, and 18 bases separated the two germline ends. The CDR3 runs to 15 residues. In DNA, the CDR3 is TGTGCCAGTAGTGGGTCGAGGGCCGCGGGGAATGAGCAGTTCTTC. As protein: CASSGSRAAGNEQFF. The full variable domain, its missing parts supplied by reference TRBV19 and TRBJ2-1, is DGGITQSPKYLFRKEGQNVTLSCEQNLNHDAMYWYRQDPGQGLRLIYYSQIVNDFQKGDIAEGYSVSREKKESFPLTVTSAQKNPTAFYLCASSGSRAAGNEQFFGPGTRLTVL.